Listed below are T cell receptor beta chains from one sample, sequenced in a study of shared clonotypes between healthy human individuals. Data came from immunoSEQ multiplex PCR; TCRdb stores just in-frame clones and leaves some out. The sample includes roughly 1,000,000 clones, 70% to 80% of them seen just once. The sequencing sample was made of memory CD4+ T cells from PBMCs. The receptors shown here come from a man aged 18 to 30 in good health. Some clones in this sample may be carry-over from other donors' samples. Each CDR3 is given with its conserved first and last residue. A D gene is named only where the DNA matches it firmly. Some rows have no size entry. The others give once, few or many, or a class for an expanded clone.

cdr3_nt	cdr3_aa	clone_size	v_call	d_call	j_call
TGTGCCAGCAGCTTATTTGCAGGGGGGCCATTTGAGCAGTTCTTC	CASSLFAGGPFEQFF	NA	TRBV11-3	NA	TRBJ2-1
TGTGCCAGCATCGACGGGACTAGCGCGACCTACGAGCAGTACTTC	CASIDGTSATYEQYF	NA	TRBV6-5	TRBD2	TRBJ2-7
TGTGCCATCGCGGGAGGGAGGACCTACGAGCAGTACTTC	CAIAGGRTYEQYF	NA	TRBV10-3	TRBD2	TRBJ2-7
TGTGCCAGTAGTCCAGGTCGGGCGGGGGGAGAAGCTTTCTTT	CASSPGRAGGEAFF	NA	TRBV19	NA	TRBJ1-1
TGCGCCAGCAGGATTGGGGCTAGCGGGATTAATGAGCAGTTCTTC	CASRIGASGINEQFF	NA	TRBV10-2	TRBD2	TRBJ2-1
TGTGCCAGCAGCTTAAGAAGGGGAAACTATGGCTACACCTTC	CASSLRRGNYGYTF	NA	TRBV7-8	NA	TRBJ1-2
TGTGCCAGCAGCTCCGGGAACAGTCCCAATGAGCAGTTCTTC	CASSSGNSPNEQFF	once	TRBV7-9	NA	TRBJ2-1
TGTGCCAGCAGCTTATTTGGGGGTGGACAAGAAGCTTTCTTT	CASSLFGGGQEAFF	NA	TRBV7-9	NA	TRBJ1-1
TGTGCCAGCAGCCAATCTGTCTCTGGGGCCAACGTCCTGACTTTC	CASSQSVSGANVLTF	NA	TRBV16	NA	TRBJ2-6
TGTGCCAGCAGCGTAGCCCCAGGGAGCTCCTACGAGCAGTACTTC	CASSVAPGSSYEQYF	NA	TRBV9	NA	TRBJ2-7
TGTGCCAGTAGCGGGCTAGCGGGGGACTCTGGGGCCAACGTCCTGACTTTC	CASSGLAGDSGANVLTF	few	TRBV19	TRBD2	TRBJ2-6
TGTGCCAGCAGCACCGGGACTAGCGACACCGGGGAGCTGTTTTTT	CASSTGTSDTGELFF	NA	TRBV5-4	TRBD2	TRBJ2-2
TGTGCCAGCAGCCCCCGCTGGGACGTAGGATCAGGGGAGCAGTACTTC	CASSPRWDVGSGEQYF	once	TRBV7-8	NA	TRBJ2-7
TGTGCCAGTAGTCGGACAGGGGGATGGGAGACCCAGTACTTC	CASSRTGGWETQYF	NA	TRBV19	TRBD1	TRBJ2-5
TGCGCCAGCAGCTTGGTTCTCGGGGGAACCAATGAGCAGTTCTTC	CASSLVLGGTNEQFF	NA	TRBV5-1	NA	TRBJ2-1
TGTGCCAGCAGCCCATCCCCTGGACTAGCTCCAGGGGGGGAGCAGTACTTC	CASSPSPGLAPGGEQYF	NA	TRBV7-9	NA	TRBJ2-7
TGTGCCAGCAGCTTAGGTACAGGTCCGTACGGGCAGTACTTC	CASSLGTGPYGQYF	NA	TRBV7-9	NA	TRBJ2-7
TGCGCCAGCAGCCTCCAACAGGGGCGAGGCTACGAGCAGTACTTC	CASSLQQGRGYEQYF	NA	TRBV5-1	TRBD1	TRBJ2-7
TGTGCCACCAGCAGAGACCAGGGGGCTAGGGTTGGCTACACCTTC	CATSRDQGARVGYTF	NA	TRBV15	TRBD1	TRBJ1-2
TGTGCCAGCAGGGTAGACAGTACCTACAATGAGCAGTTCTTC	CASRVDSTYNEQFF	few	TRBV5-4	NA	TRBJ2-1
TGTGCCAGCAGCTTTTGCAGATCAGCTAACTATGGCTACACCTTC	CASSFCRSANYGYTF	NA	TRBV12-1	NA	TRBJ1-2
TGTGCCACCAGCAGATTCCCCAATGAGCAGTTCTTC	CATSRFPNEQFF	NA	TRBV15	NA	TRBJ2-1
TGTGCCAGCAGTGCTGCGGACAGGGATGGCTACACCTTC	CASSAADRDGYTF	NA	TRBV27	TRBD1	TRBJ1-2
TGTGCCAGCAGCCCCGACAGGGTGGGAGGCTACACCTTC	CASSPDRVGGYTF	NA	TRBV27	TRBD1	TRBJ1-2
TGTGCCAGCAGGGTAGGGACCCCGTCTCAGCCCCAGCATTTT	CASRVGTPSQPQHF	NA	TRBV2	NA	TRBJ1-5
TGTGCCAGCAGTGAATCGAAGGAGCAGTACTTC	CASSESKEQYF	NA	TRBV25-1	NA	TRBJ2-7
TGTGCCAGCAGCCCCGGGACTTACTCTGGAAACACCATATATTTT	CASSPGTYSGNTIYF	NA	TRBV6-5	NA	TRBJ1-3
TGTGCCAGCAGCTTGTACGCTAGCACTGAAGCTTTCTTT	CASSLYASTEAFF	NA	TRBV5-5	NA	TRBJ1-1
TGCGCCAGCAGCTTGAATCCTAGCGGGTCTAGCACAGATACGCAGTATTTT	CASSLNPSGSSTDTQYF	NA	TRBV5-1	TRBD2	TRBJ2-3
TGTGCCAGCAGCTTGGTGTCTGTCGGGGAAGAGACCCAGTACTTC	CASSLVSVGEETQYF	many	TRBV5-8	NA	TRBJ2-5
TGTGCCAGCAGCGCGACAGGGAGTGGAAACACCATATATTTT	CASSATGSGNTIYF	NA	TRBV2	TRBD1	TRBJ1-3
TGTGCCAGCAGACCGGTCGGAGGGAGGCAGCCCCAGCATTTT	CASRPVGGRQPQHF	NA	TRBV6-6	NA	TRBJ1-5
TGTGCCAGCAGCTCCACCATGGCGGTAGGCACAGATACGCAGTATTTT	CASSSTMAVGTDTQYF	NA	TRBV5-4	NA	TRBJ2-3
TGCGCCAGCAGCGCGGGACTAGCGGGAGGGCTTGAAGAGACCCAGTACTTC	CASSAGLAGGLEETQYF	once	TRBV5-1	TRBD2	TRBJ2-5
TGCGCCAGCAGCCCCCTAGGAGCGGGAGTGTGGAATGAGCAGTTCTTC	CASSPLGAGVWNEQFF	NA	TRBV4-1	TRBD2	TRBJ2-1
TGTGCCAGCAGCTTAGCCGGCCCGGGGCTTTACGAGCAGTACTTC	CASSLAGPGLYEQYF	NA	TRBV7-2	NA	TRBJ2-7
TGTGCCAGCAGTTCCTCTCAGGCTACGGGCAATCAGCCCCAGCATTTT	CASSSSQATGNQPQHF	many	TRBV27	NA	TRBJ1-5
TGTGCCAGCAGTCGAACAGGGGAATATGGCTACACCTTC	CASSRTGEYGYTF	NA	TRBV6-5	TRBD1	TRBJ1-2
TGTGCCAGTAGCCCCAGACCGGGCCCTTCGAACACTGAAGCTTTCTTT	CASSPRPGPSNTEAFF	NA	TRBV19	NA	TRBJ1-1
TGTGCCAGCTCACCACCGATTAATAGTTGGGGGAATGAGCAGTTCTTC	CASSPPINSWGNEQFF	NA	TRBV18	NA	TRBJ2-1
TGTGCCAGCGGCTTAGGGTCCACCTACGAGCAGTACTTC	CASGLGSTYEQYF	NA	TRBV28	NA	TRBJ2-7
TGCAGTGCTAGGGGAAACACTGAAGCTTTCTTT	CSARGNTEAFF	NA	TRBV20-1	NA	TRBJ1-1
TGTGCCAGCAGTTACGCCGGGAGGGGGTTGTATACGCAGTATTTT	CASSYAGRGLYTQYF	few	TRBV9	TRBD2	TRBJ2-3
TGCACCCACCAAGGTGGTTCCTTC	CTHQGGSF	NA	TRBV29-1	NA	TRBJ1-2
TGTGCCAGCAGCAGGGACAGGGGTCAGCCCCAGCATTTT	CASSRDRGQPQHF	NA	TRBV7-3	TRBD1	TRBJ1-5
TGTGCCAGCAGCTTCCGGGAGAAGACAGATACGCAGTATTTT	CASSFREKTDTQYF	NA	TRBV7-9	NA	TRBJ2-3
TGCGCCAGCAGCTTAACGGGACAACTAAAAAACACTGAAGCTTTCTTT	CASSLTGQLKNTEAFF	NA	TRBV5-1	NA	TRBJ1-1
TGTGCCAGCAAAGGGACAATGAATCAGCCCCAGCATTTT	CASKGTMNQPQHF	once	TRBV2	NA	TRBJ1-5
TGTGCCAGCAGTTTTTCGGGACATAGAAACACCATATATTTT	CASSFSGHRNTIYF	NA	TRBV28	NA	TRBJ1-3
TGTGCCAGTAGTCCCCGGACCGATACGCAGTATTTT	CASSPRTDTQYF	NA	TRBV19	NA	TRBJ2-3
TGTGCCAGCAGCGGGAGCGGGAGGGAATACAATGAGCAGTTCTTC	CASSGSGREYNEQFF	NA	TRBV7-3	TRBD2	TRBJ2-1
TGTGCCAGCAGCGTAGGCCCCCTAGCGGGAGATACCGGGGAGCTGTTTTTT	CASSVGPLAGDTGELFF	NA	TRBV9	TRBD2	TRBJ2-2